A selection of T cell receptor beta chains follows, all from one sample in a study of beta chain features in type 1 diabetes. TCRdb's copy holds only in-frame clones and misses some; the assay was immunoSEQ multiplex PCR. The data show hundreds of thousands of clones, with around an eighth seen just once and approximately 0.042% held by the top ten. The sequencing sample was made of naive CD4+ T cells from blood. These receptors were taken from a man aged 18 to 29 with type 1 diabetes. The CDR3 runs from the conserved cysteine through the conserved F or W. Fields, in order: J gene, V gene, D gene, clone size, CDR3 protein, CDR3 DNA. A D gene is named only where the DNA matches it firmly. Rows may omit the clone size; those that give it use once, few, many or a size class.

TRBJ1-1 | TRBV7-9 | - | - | CASSLETNTEAFF | TGTGCCAGCAGCTTAGAAACGAACACTGAAGCTTTCTTT
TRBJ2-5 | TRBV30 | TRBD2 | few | CAWSSRWVAGLQETQYF | TGTGCCTGGAGTTCCCGGTGGGTAGCGGGCCTCCAAGAGACCCAGTACTTC
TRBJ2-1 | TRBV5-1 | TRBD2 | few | CASSPVAGSDNEQFF | TGCGCCAGCAGCCCCGTAGCGGGATCGGATAATGAGCAGTTCTTC
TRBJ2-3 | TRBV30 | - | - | CAWSRATSTDTQYF | TGTGCCTGGAGTCGGGCAACTAGCACAGATACGCAGTATTTT
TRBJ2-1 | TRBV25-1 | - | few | CASSEGRVSYNEQFF | TGTGCCAGCAGTGAAGGGCGGGTCTCCTACAATGAGCAGTTCTTC
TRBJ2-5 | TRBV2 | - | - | CASGSGETQYF | TGTGCCAGCGGGAGTGGCGAGACCCAGTACTTC
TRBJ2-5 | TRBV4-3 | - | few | CASSQDTPGGGEETQYF | TGCGCCAGCAGCCAAGATACCCCAGGGGGAGGGGAAGAGACCCAGTACTTC
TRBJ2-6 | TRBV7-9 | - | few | CASSWPGANVLTF | TGTGCCAGCAGCTGGCCTGGGGCCAACGTCCTGACTTTC
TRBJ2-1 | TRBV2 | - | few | CASSAVGNEQFF | TGTGCCAGCAGTGCGGTGGGAAATGAGCAGTTCTTC
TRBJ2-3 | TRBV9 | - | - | CASSYSPTSLDTQYF | TGTGCCAGCAGCTACTCCCCGACTAGTTTGGATACGCAGTATTTT
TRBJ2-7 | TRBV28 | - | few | CASSPWRSIDSYEQYF | TGTGCCAGCAGTCCCTGGCGGTCTATTGACTCCTACGAGCAGTACTTC
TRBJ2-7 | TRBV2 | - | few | CASRSTGEQYF | TGTGCCAGCAGATCGACAGGAGAGCAGTACTTC
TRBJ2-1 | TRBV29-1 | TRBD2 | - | CSVGGLARTEQFF | TGCAGCGTGGGGGGACTAGCAAGGACTGAGCAGTTCTTC
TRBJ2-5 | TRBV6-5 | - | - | CASSYGLAEETQYF | TGTGCCAGCAGTTACGGCCTAGCTGAAGAGACCCAGTACTTC
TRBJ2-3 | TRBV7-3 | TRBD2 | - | CASSQVGRRGVQYF | TGCGCCAGCAGCCAAGTCGGGCGGCGGGGGGTGCAGTATTTT
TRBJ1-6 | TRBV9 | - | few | CASSVGVSEGSPLHF | TGTGCCAGCAGCGTAGGAGTCTCGGAGGGTTCACCCCTCCACTTT
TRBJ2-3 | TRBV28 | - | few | CASSLPDRSRAQYF | TGTGCCAGCAGTTTGCCCGACAGGAGCCGAGCGCAGTATTTT
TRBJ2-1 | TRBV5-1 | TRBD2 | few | CASSLGLAGLYNEQFF | TGCGCCAGCAGCTTGGGACTAGCGGGCCTTTACAATGAGCAGTTCTTC
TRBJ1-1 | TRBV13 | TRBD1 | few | CASSLRGPDTEAFF | TGTGCCAGCAGCCTCAGGGGGCCTGACACTGAAGCTTTCTTT
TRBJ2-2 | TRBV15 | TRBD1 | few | CATNSGQGNTGELFF | TGTGCCACCAATTCGGGACAGGGGAACACCGGGGAGCTGTTTTTT
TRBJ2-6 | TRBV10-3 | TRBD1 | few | CAISERQGVSSGANVLTF | TGTGCCATCAGTGAGCGGCAGGGGGTAAGCTCTGGGGCCAACGTCCTGACTTTC
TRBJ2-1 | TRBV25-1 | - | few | CASSGAGSYNEQFF | TGTGCCAGCAGTGGGGCGGGGTCCTACAATGAGCAGTTCTTC
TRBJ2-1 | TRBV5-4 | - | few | CASSSLQGLQFF | TGTGCCAGCAGCTCTTTACAGGGATTACAGTTCTTC
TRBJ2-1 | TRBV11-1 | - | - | CASSSRGIYNEQFF | TGTGCCAGCAGCTCTAGGGGGATCTACAATGAGCAGTTCTTC
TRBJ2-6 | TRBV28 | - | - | CASSIQGPSGANVLTF | TGTGCCAGCAGTATCCAGGGGCCCTCTGGGGCCAACGTCCTGACTTTC
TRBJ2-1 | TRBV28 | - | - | CASFPSVGPSAFF | TGTGCCAGCTTCCCTAGCGTTGGCCCATCAGCGTTCTTC
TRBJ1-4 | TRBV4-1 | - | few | CASSVQWATNEKLFF | TGCGCCAGCAGCGTGCAATGGGCAACTAATGAAAAACTGTTTTTT
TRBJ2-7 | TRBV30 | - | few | CAWRSRGSGEQYF | TGTGCCTGGAGGAGCAGGGGAAGTGGGGAGCAGTACTTC
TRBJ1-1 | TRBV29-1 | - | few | CSVVKSTEAFF | TGCAGCGTTGTGAAAAGCACTGAAGCTTTCTTT
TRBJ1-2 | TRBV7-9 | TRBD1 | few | CASSRDRLSNGYTF | TGTGCCAGCAGCCGGGACAGGCTGAGTAATGGCTACACCTTC
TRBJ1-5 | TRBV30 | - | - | CAWSINHQPQHF | TGTGCCTGGAGTATAAACCATCAGCCCCAGCATTTT
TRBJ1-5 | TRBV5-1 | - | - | CASSLSWLLGNQPQHF | TGCGCCAGCAGCTTGTCTTGGCTTTTAGGAAATCAGCCCCAGCATTTT
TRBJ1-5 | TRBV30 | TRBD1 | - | CAWSMDRNQPQHF | TGTGCCTGGAGTATGGACAGGAATCAGCCCCAGCATTTT
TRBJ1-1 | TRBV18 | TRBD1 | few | CASSRNRDRNTEAFF | TGTGCCAGCTCACGAAACCGGGACAGGAACACTGAAGCTTTCTTT
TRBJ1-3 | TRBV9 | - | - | CASSAGPAGNTIYF | TGTGCCAGCAGCGCAGGGCCGGCGGGAAACACCATATATTTT
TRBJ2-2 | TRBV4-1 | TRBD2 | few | CASSQVVAGLNTGELFF | TGCGCCAGCAGCCAAGTCGTAGCGGGATTGAACACCGGGGAGCTGTTTTTT
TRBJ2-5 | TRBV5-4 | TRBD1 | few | CASSLRSGQQETQYF | TGTGCCAGCAGCTTGAGGTCGGGACAGCAAGAGACCCAGTACTTC
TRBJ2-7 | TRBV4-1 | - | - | CASSQGQGDSYEQYF | TGCGCCAGCAGCCAAGGCCAAGGAGACTCCTACGAGCAGTACTTC
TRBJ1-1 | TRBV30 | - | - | CAWTAGAGNTEAFF | TGTGCCTGGACCGCAGGGGCGGGAAACACTGAAGCTTTCTTT
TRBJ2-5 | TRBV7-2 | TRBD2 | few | CASSMRGAETQYF | TGTGCCAGCTCCATGCGGGGGGCAGAGACCCAGTACTTC
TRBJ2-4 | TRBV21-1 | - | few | CASSEKNGVNIQYF | TGTGCCAGCAGCGAAAAAAATGGAGTAAACATTCAGTACTTC
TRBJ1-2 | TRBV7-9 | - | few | CASSPGVLGYGYTF | TGTGCCAGCAGCCCAGGGGTTCTGGGCTATGGCTACACCTTC
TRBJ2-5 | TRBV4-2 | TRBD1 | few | CASSQGQGKETQYF | TGTGCCAGCAGCCAAGGACAGGGAAAAGAGACCCAGTACTTC
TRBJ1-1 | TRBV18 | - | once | CASSPGPLEVAFF | TGTGCCAGCTCACCAGGCCCCCTTGAGGTAGCTTTCTTT
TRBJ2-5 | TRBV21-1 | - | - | CASSNPSGGRETQYF | TGTGCCAGCAGCAACCCATCAGGGGGCAGGGAGACCCAGTACTTC
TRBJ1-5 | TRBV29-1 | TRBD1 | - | CSVGDRGPNQPQHF | TGCAGCGTTGGGGACAGGGGACCTAATCAGCCCCAGCATTTT
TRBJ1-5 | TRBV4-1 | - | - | CASSQDHVSNQPQHF | TGCGCCAGCAGCCAAGATCATGTAAGCAATCAGCCCCAGCATTTT